This T cell receptor beta chain is drawn from a study of metastatic and nonmetastatic thyroid tumors. Study-level findings and limits: It was reportedly found that TCR beta diversity was significantly higher in malignant thyroid tumors than in benign nodules, a difference seen in both blood and tumor samples.

Thyroid surgery took place with no prior treatment in any patient. Germline CDR1 SGDLS, CDR2 YYNGEE. V was clipped by 3 bases and J by 11 bases, with 11 bases between them. The length of the CDR3 is 11 residues. In the authors' methods: A distant-metastasis classifier for papillary thyroid cancer was built using CDR3 differences across clinicopathological groups. MiXCR was used by TCRdb to re-call the PCR reads. TCRdb assigned the V and J calls; the authors' analysis was not used. Of about 16,000 clones listed, roughly an eighth are singletons. This clone showed up many times. Its target is unknown. The source of this sequence is a female donor with papillary thyroid cancer or a benign thyroid nodule (not recorded which). Some clones in this sample may be carry-over from other donors' samples. What was sequenced was tumor tissue. The genes are TRBV9 and TRBJ1-1; D gene ambiguous. In DNA form, the CDR3 reads TGTGCCAGCAGCGCGGGCAGTGCGGCTTTCTTT. This encodes CASSAGSAAFF.